This TCR beta chain was observed in a study of T cells in Graves' hyperthyroidism and ophthalmopathy. The study, taken as a whole, reports: Expanded thyroid clonotypes (above 0.001) were mostly also found in blood.

What was amplified from RNA transcripts were TCR beta CDR3 regions. An initial round of RT-PCR targeting the TCR CDR3 relied on the HTBI primer set. TCRdb reprocessed the multiplex PCR reads via MiXCR and lists one record per CDR3 protein. This table holds more than 350,000 distinct CDR3 sequences, 13% to 15% found once. CDR1 and CDR2 (germline): DFQATT, SNEGSKA (reference sequence). V was trimmed by 2 bases and J by 4 bases, leaving 22 bases between them. The CDR3 length is 17 residues. The study excluded patients with uncontrolled infection, other autoimmune disease, pregnancy or lactation. Isolation of PBMCs was performed on roughly 9 ml fresh peripheral blood. As for this clonotype: No antigen is known for it.

The sample was blood. The genes are TRBV20-1 and TRBJ2-3; no reliable D call. The origin of this receptor is a woman aged 55 to 70 with Graves' ophthalmopathy. The CDR3: CSARPNSPVSRADTQYF. In nucleotides, the CDR3 is TGCAGTGCTAGACCCAATAGCCCCGTCAGCCGAGCAGATACGCAGTATTTT.